In this sample, the clone carrying this T cell receptor (beta chain) turned up a few times. The sample is drawn from a study of patients and donors after allogeneic stem cell transplantation. TCRdb re-analysed the RT-PCR reads in MiXCR, keeping a single row per CDR3 protein. The sample shows 150,000 to 250,000 distinct CDR3 sequences, 35% to 50% of them seen only once. V was clipped by 6 bases and J by 14 bases; unmatched bases: 7. CDR1 MDHEN and CDR2 SYDVKM come from the germline V gene. CDR3 length: 11 amino acids. The TCR originated in a human donor who was either an allogeneic HSCT recipient or a stem cell or donor lymphocyte infusion donor (not recorded which). It is not recorded whose cells these are; they may come from a transplant donor. The chain uses TRBV28 and TRBJ2-3, with TRBD2 matching over 8 bases. Sequencing input: blood, either unsorted or a sorted T cell fraction (not recorded which). The CDR3 DNA sequence: TGTGCCAGCAGCTCGGGACTAGAGGGGTATTTT. Translated, it gives CASSSGLEGYF.